This TCR beta chain was captured in a study of cytomegalovirus exposure and HLA in healthy donors. Study-level points and caveats: CMV antigen specificity was confirmed in vitro for three CMV-associated chains. Many donors carried some public TCRs, although rarity characterized most TCR sequences. It was reportedly the case that the classifier diagnosed cytomegalovirus status with high specificity and sensitivity.

CDR3 length: 19 amino acids. The V and J ends lost 4 bases and 2 bases respectively, with 26 bases between them. Germline V gene data show CDR1 as SNHLY and CDR2 as FYNNEI. It was the roughly 120-subject validation cohort, separate from the roughly 700-subject first cohort, to which the donors belonged. Repertoires were generated with immunoSEQ multiplex PCR, while TCRdb's copy carries only in-frame clones and drops some. The sample yields roughly 100,000 clones, around 96% seen once. Remarks on this clone: Its cognate antigen is unknown.

This chain links TRBV2 with TRBJ2-5; perhaps TRBD1 as D (5 bases). The clonotype comes from a woman between 18 and 29 years old in good health and CMV-seronegative. The specimen was PBMCs. CDR3 bases: TGTGCCAGCAGTGGTACAACCGGTGGCTACACCCCAGGGCAAGAGACCCAGTACTTC. Amino acid sequence: CASSGTTGGYTPGQETQYF.